The next 31 T cell receptor beta chains were all read from a single sample in a study of T cells in Graves' hyperthyroidism and ophthalmopathy. The CDR3 regions of TCR beta were amplified from RNA transcripts. The HTBI set primed first-round TCR CDR3 RT-PCR. MiXCR, run by TCRdb on the multiplex PCR reads, gives a single entry per CDR3 protein. The table records 500,000 to 650,000 distinct CDR3 sequences, about 15% of them present only once. Sequencing was done on a sample of blood. All receptors derive from a woman under 30 with Graves' ophthalmopathy.

This clonotype was seen many times. The V call is TRBV29-1, the J call TRBJ2-1, with D possibly being TRBD2 (5 bases). The CDR3 extends over 10 amino acids. Trimming took off 6 bases at V and 10 bases at J, with 10 bases between the two ends. Germline V gives CDR1 SQVTM, CDR2 ANQGSEA. CDR3 residues: CSVVEVEQFF. As DNA, the CDR3 is TGCAGCGTAGTGGAGGTGGAGCAGTTCTTC.

This clonotype has a count of ten or more. This chain links TRBV5-1 with TRBJ2-7; D assignment may be TRBD1 or TRBD2 (5 bases each). CDR1 and CDR2 (germline): SGHRS, YFSETQ. CDR3 length: 15 amino acids. V was pared by 4 bases and J by 2 bases, with 16 bases between. The CDR3 DNA follows: TGCGCCAGCAGCCCCGAGGGGTCGGCACCCTACGAGCAGTACTTC. It codes for CASSPEGSAPYEQYF. Full variable domain (remainder filled in from reference TRBV5-1 and TRBJ2-7): KAGVTQTPRYLIKTRGQQVTLSCSPISGHRSVSWYQQTPGQGLQFLFEYFSETQRNKGNFPGRFSGRQFSNSRSEMNVSTLELGDSALYLCASSPEGSAPYEQYFGPGTRLTVT.

This clonotype was observed a few times. The chain uses TRBV5-1 and TRBJ2-7, with 7 bases lining up with TRBD2. Per the germline V gene, CDR1 is SGHRS and CDR2 is YFSETQ. This CDR3 spans 15 amino acids. V lost 5 bases, J lost 5 bases, and 13 bases stayed unmatched. The CDR3 nucleotides read TGCGCCAGCAGAAGGAGGGGAGGGGCGGTAGACGAGCAGTACTTC. Its protein is CASRRRGGAVDEQYF.

This clonotype occurred a few times. The V and J genes are TRBV9 and TRBJ1-4, with D uncertain. Germline V gives CDR1 SGDLS, CDR2 YYNGEE. The CDR3 is 14 amino acids. Trimming removed 4 bases at V and 6 bases at J, with 13 bases between. This CDR3 is CASSPRWGDEKLFF. Here the CDR3 DNA reads TGTGCCAGCAGCCCCCGCTGGGGTGATGAAAAACTGTTTTTT.

This sequence joins TRBV29-1 and TRBJ2-6, with D perhaps TRBD1 (5 bases). V lost 4 bases to trimming and J lost 2 bases, with 15 bases between them. This CDR3 spans 16 amino acids. Germline CDR1 SQVTM, CDR2 ANQGSEA. The CDR3 nucleotides read TGCAGCGTTGCAACAGGCTCCCGCCCTGGGGCCAACGTCCTGACTTTC. Encoded protein: CSVATGSRPGANVLTF. The full variable domain, in which reference TRBV29-1 and TRBJ2-6 provide the parts outside the CDR3, is SAVISQKPSRDICQRGTSLTIQCQVDSQVTMMFWYRQQPGQSLTLIATANQGSEATYESGFVIDKFPISRPNLTFSTLTVSNMSPEDSSIYLCSVATGSRPGANVLTFGAGSRLTVL.

Many counts were recorded for this clonotype. The chain recombines TRBV7-9 with TRBJ2-7; 7 nucleotides align to TRBD1. The germline V gene encodes CDR1 SEHNR and CDR2 FQNEAQ (reference sequence). The CDR3 length is 15 residues. V lost 5 bases to trimming and J lost 2 bases; unmatched junction nucleotides: 9. The CDR3 here is CASSPGTEVTYEQYF. The CDR3 nucleotides are TGTGCCAGCAGCCCCGGGACAGAAGTTACCTACGAGCAGTACTTC.

This clonotype occurred a few times. The genes are TRBV9 and TRBJ2-3; 8 nucleotides match TRBD2. Trimming took 5 bases from V and 2 from J; bases not matched to a gene: 10. This CDR3 comprises 16 residues. Germline loops: CDR1 SGDLS, CDR2 YYNGEE. CDR3 in DNA: TGTGCCAGCAGTTCCTACGGCGGGGGGAACACAGATACGCAGTATTTT. It is translated as CASSSYGGGNTDTQYF.

V and J are TRBV2 and TRBJ1-2, with D unresolved. Trimming cost V 8 bases and J 8 bases, with 12 bases left between them. The V gene's germline CDR1 is SNHLY and CDR2 FYNNEI. The CDR3 runs 11 residues. CDR3 sequence reads: CASPTLLGYTF. For the CDR3, the DNA is TGTGCCAGCCCCACGCTTCTGGGCTACACCTTC. The variable domain in full, completed from reference TRBV2 and TRBJ1-2, reads EPEVTQTPSHQVTQMGQEVILRCVPISNHLYFYWYRQILGQKVEFLVSFYNNEISEKSEIFDDQFSVERPDGSNFTLKIRSTKLEDSAMYFCASPTLLGYTFGSGTRLTVV.

Points on this clonotype: A read error is possible here, since a much larger clone lies one base away. The chain has TRBV5-8 and TRBJ1-5, with D possibly matching TRBD1 (5 bases). The length of the CDR3 is 13 residues. V was shortened by 4 bases and J by 6 bases, with 11 bases between the two germline ends. Per the germline V gene, CDR1 is SGHTS and CDR2 is YDEGEE. The CDR3, as DNA: TGTGCCAGCAGCCAAAATAGGGGTCAGCCCCAGCATTTT. Protein sequence: CASSQNRGQPQHF.

The chain employs TRBV11-2 and TRBJ1-5; D gene uncertain. The CDR3 length is 14 residues. The V end lost 3 bases, the J end lost 4 bases, and 10 bases lay between the germline ends. Germline V gene data show CDR1 as SGHAT and CDR2 as FQNNGV. The CDR3 reads CASSLAPGNQPQHF. The CDR3 region has the DNA TGTGCCAGCAGCTTGGCCCCGGGGAATCAGCCCCAGCATTTT.

In this sample, this clonotype turned up once. The chain joins TRBV4-1 to TRBJ1-5; D not certain. V shed 1 base and J shed 7 bases, with 17 bases lying between them. This CDR3 contains 16 residues. Germline CDR1 is MGHRA and CDR2 is YSYEKL. The CDR3 spells CASSQVGNRVGQPQHF. DNA of the CDR3: TGCGCCAGCAGCCAAGTTGGGAACCGGGTTGGGCAGCCCCAGCATTTT.

The chain combines TRBV13 with TRBJ1-2; weak D call: TRBD1 (5 bases). V was shortened by 5 bases and J by 4 bases, with 14 bases between the two germline ends. The CDR3 runs to 14 residues. CDR1 and CDR2 (germline): PRHDT, FYEKMQ (reference sequence). The CDR3 DNA sequence: TGTGCCAGCAGCATACAGGAGTTTGGCTATGGCTACACCTTC. The encoded protein is CASSIQEFGYGYTF.

This clonotype was observed a handful of times. The chain has TRBV9 and TRBJ2-2, with 12 bases that match TRBD2. CDR1 is SGDLS, CDR2 YYNGEE, per germline. The CDR3 spans 16 residues. With 2 bases clipped from V and 6 bases from J, the junction kept 5 bases outside the gene matches. CDR3 bases: TGTGCCAGCAGCGTGGGACTAGCGGGCATCGCCGGGGAGCTGTTTTTT. Translated: CASSVGLAGIAGELFF.

Many counts were recorded for this clonotype. The genes are TRBV7-8 and TRBJ1-1; D uncertain. The V gene's germline CDR1 is SGHVS and CDR2 FQNEAQ. V lost 5 bases, J lost 4 bases, and 17 bases lay in between. This CDR3 is 15 amino acids long. The CDR3 here is CASSPSGVKGTEAFF. In DNA form, the CDR3 reads TGTGCCAGCAGCCCCTCCGGGGTCAAAGGCACTGAAGCTTTCTTT.

This clonotype was recorded many times. The chain couples TRBV30 to TRBJ2-1; tentative D call: TRBD2 (5 bases). Germline V gene sequence: CDR1 GTSNPN, CDR2 SVGIG (reference sequence). The CDR3 runs 15 residues. Trimming took off 1 base at V and 8 bases at J, with 18 bases between the two ends. The CDR3 loop is CAWSGGRANGDEQFF. The DNA for the CDR3 is TGTGCCTGGAGTGGCGGGCGGGCGAATGGCGATGAGCAGTTCTTC. The whole variable domain, filled in from reference TRBV30 and TRBJ2-1, reads SQTIHQWPATLVQPVGSPLSLECTVEGTSNPNLYWYRQAAGRGLQLLFYSVGIGQISSEVPQNLSASRPQDRQFILSSKKLLLSDSGFYLCAWSGGRANGDEQFFGPGTRLTVL.

The rearrangement links TRBV25-1 to TRBJ1-5; a possible D gene is TRBD1 (6 bases). V lost 3 bases and J lost 4, with 7 bases in between. Germline V gene lookup returns CDR1 MGHDK and CDR2 SYGVNS. The CDR3 contains 13 residues. This CDR3 is CASSDRGNQPQHF. In DNA form, the CDR3 reads TGTGCCAGCAGTGATAGGGGGAATCAGCCCCAGCATTTT.

The sample holds a few counts of this clonotype. The chain employs TRBV13 and TRBJ2-5, with 7 bases lining up with TRBD1. J gave up 12 bases and V 0 bases, and 13 bases lay outside the gene matches. CDR3 size: 15 residues. Germline V gene lookup returns CDR1 PRHDT and CDR2 FYEKMQ (reference sequence). CDR3 amino acids: CASSLGGDRAASEYF. Here the CDR3 DNA reads TGTGCCAGCAGCTTAGGAGGAGACAGGGCCGCTTCGGAGTACTTC.

The chain links TRBV20-1 to TRBJ2-4, with D possibly TRBD2 on 6 matching bases. CDR1 DFQATT and CDR2 SNEGSKA come from the germline V gene (reference sequence). Trimming removed 6 bases from V and 2 bases from J, with 14 bases in between. This CDR3 is built from 14 residues. CDR3 DNA: TGCAGTGCCCCGGGAGCGCTAACCAAAAACATTCAGTACTTC. Its translation is CSAPGALTKNIQYF.

The chain employs TRBV14 and TRBJ2-2, with 7 bases matching TRBD1. The germline CDR1 and CDR2 sequences are SGHDN and FVKESK. CDR3 length: 17 amino acids. The junction had 9 bases not matched to a gene; V was cut back by 0 bases and J by 5 bases. CDR3 amino acids: CASSQDSGTVLTGELFF. The DNA of the CDR3 is TGTGCCAGCAGCCAAGATTCCGGGACAGTTTTGACCGGGGAGCTGTTTTTT.

This clonotype occurred many times. The chain employs TRBV7-2 and TRBJ2-2; D is unresolved. This CDR3 has 17 residues. Trimming pared 3 bases from V and 6 bases from J, leaving 20 bases between. Germline V CDR1 and CDR2: SGHTA, FQGNSA. CDR3 amino acids: CASSLRGSSDGAGELFF. The CDR3 region has the DNA TGTGCCAGCAGCTTGAGAGGTTCCTCTGATGGGGCCGGGGAGCTGTTTTTT.

The chain combines TRBV28 with TRBJ1-5, with D perhaps TRBD1 (6 bases). This CDR3 is built from 14 residues. The V and J ends lost 4 bases and 4 bases respectively, with 11 bases between them. The germline CDR1 and CDR2 sequences are MDHEN and SYDVKM. CDR3 in amino acids: CASSSGQLNQPQHF. The CDR3 DNA is TGTGCCAGCAGTTCCGGACAGCTTAATCAGCCCCAGCATTTT. Full variable domain (outside the CDR3, taken from reference TRBV28 and TRBJ1-5): DVKVTQSSRYLVKRTGEKVFLECVQDMDHENMFWYRQDPGLGLRLIYFSYDVKMKEKGDIPEGYSVSREKKERFSLILESASTNQTSMYLCASSSGQLNQPQHFGDGTRLSIL.

At least ten counts were recorded for this clonotype. This chain uses TRBV6-1 with TRBJ2-2, with 10 nucleotides matching TRBD1. V gave up 8 bases and J gave up 3 bases; unmatched junction bases: 9. The CDR3 loop spans 16 amino acids. Germline V gives CDR1 MNHNS, CDR2 SASEGT. The CDR3 is CASGPGDRGYTGELFF. In DNA, the CDR3 is TGTGCCAGCGGACCCGGGGACAGGGGATACACCGGGGAGCTGTTTTTT.

This clonotype came up a few times. The chain joins TRBV12-3 or TRBV12-4 to TRBJ1-4, with D possibly TRBD1 on 5 matching bases. CDR3 length: 14 amino acids. V lost 6 bases, J lost 0 bases, and 8 bases lay in between. The CDR3 here is CASSSGPTNEKLFF. For the CDR3, the DNA is TGTGCCAGCAGCTCAGGGCCAACTAATGAAAAACTGTTTTTT.

This clonotype was seen ten or more times. The rearrangement joins TRBV5-1 to TRBJ2-3; tentative D call: TRBD1 (6 bases). Germline V gene lookup returns CDR1 SGHRS and CDR2 YFSETQ. Between the trimmed V and J ends, which lost 5 bases and 0 bases, there was a span of 19 bases. This CDR3 comprises 17 residues. The CDR3 loop is CASSPVQGTPSTDTQYF. CDR3 coding DNA: TGCGCCAGCAGTCCTGTCCAGGGGACCCCTAGCACAGATACGCAGTATTTT.

To note about this clonotype: A much larger clone is a single base away; this may be a read error. CDR3: CASSRTGAGVRNEQFF. The DNA of the CDR3 is TGCGCCAGCAGCCGAACGGGAGCGGGAGTGAGGAATGAGCAGTTCTTC. The chain is built from TRBV4-1 and TRBJ2-1; 8 bases are shared with TRBD2. The CDR3 extends over 16 amino acids. Trimming removed 4 bases from V and 7 bases from J; junction bases left unmatched: 12. Germline CDR1 and CDR2: MGHRA and YSYEKL.

This clonotype was detected only a few times. The chain employs TRBV6-5 and TRBJ2-1, with D unresolved. Germline loops: CDR1 MNHEY, CDR2 SVGAGI. Trimming took 0 bases from V and 2 from J, leaving 11 bases between them. The CDR3 is made up of 16 amino acids. CDR3: CASSYSGPPPYNEQFF. CDR3 nucleotide sequence: TGTGCCAGCAGTTACTCCGGACCCCCGCCCTACAATGAGCAGTTCTTC.

In this sample, this clonotype turned up many times. The chain combines TRBV7-9 with TRBJ1-1; 7 nucleotides agree with TRBD1. The CDR3 has 16 residues. V gave up 1 base and J gave up 1 base; unmatched junction bases: 6. CDR1 is SEHNR, CDR2 FQNEAQ, per germline (reference sequence). CDR3 DNA: TGTGCCAGCAGCTTAGTAGGGGGCGGCAGGAACACTGAAGCTTTCTTT. Amino acid sequence: CASSLVGGGRNTEAFF.

V and J are TRBV30 and TRBJ1-3; TRBD1 is a possible D gene (5 bases). V gave up 3 bases and J gave up 3 bases, with 6 bases separating them. This CDR3 is 12 amino acids long. Germline V gives CDR1 GTSNPN, CDR2 SVGIG (reference sequence). CDR3 in DNA: TGTGCCTGGAGGGGGGATGGAAACACCATATATTTT. Translating gives CAWRGDGNTIYF.

V gene TRBV3-1 combines with J gene TRBJ2-4; TRBD2 might be the D (5 bases). The CDR3 is 15 amino acids. From germline, CDR1 is LGHDT and CDR2 YNNKEL (reference sequence). V dropped 2 bases and J dropped 2 bases, with 10 bases sitting between them. This chain's CDR3 is CASSQSRETKNIQYF. The CDR3, as DNA: TGTGCCAGCAGCCAATCTCGGGAAACCAAAAACATTCAGTACTTC.

This clonotype was detected only a few times. The chain couples TRBV27 to TRBJ2-4, with D uncertain. Germline-derived CDR1 and CDR2 are MNHEY and SMNVEV (reference sequence). V lost 4 bases to trimming and J lost 0 bases, with 7 bases between them. The CDR3 contains 14 residues. CDR3 nucleotide sequence: TGTGCCAGCAGTTCCCTTGAAGCCAAAAACATTCAGTACTTC. It yields the protein CASSSLEAKNIQYF.

The chain links TRBV10-3 to TRBJ2-2; D assignment may be TRBD1 or TRBD2 (7 bases each). The germline V gene has CDR1 ENHRY and CDR2 SYGVKD. CDR3 size: 13 residues. Deletions cut 10 bases from V and 6 bases from J, with 15 bases between. The CDR3 region is CATRGGMAGELFF. DNA of the CDR3: TGTGCCACCAGGGGGGGAATGGCCGGGGAGCTGTTTTTT.